This TCR beta chain originates from a study of shared clonotypes between healthy human individuals. General study points: Represented diversity, genetic and exposure-history alike, was limited by few donors.

Some clones are missing from TCRdb's copy, which holds only in-frame ones; the method was immunoSEQ multiplex PCR. The table has over 300,000 clones, roughly 84% seen once. This CDR3 has 15 residues. Trimming took 5 bases from V and 6 from J, leaving 19 bases between them. CDR1 and CDR2 from the germline V gene are MNHNY and SVGAGI (reference sequence). On this clone: What it recognizes is unknown.

The V and J genes are TRBV6-6 and TRBJ1-2; tentative D call: TRBD1 (5 bases). The clonotype comes from a man aged 18 to 35 in good health. Material for sequencing was memory CD8+ T cells sorted from blood. Noted subset: CD45RO+ cells pooled with CCR7-negative TemRA cells. The CDR3 sequence: CASSHIDSPLDGYTF. CDR3 DNA sequence: TGTGCCAGCAGTCATATAGACAGCCCCCTAGATGGCTACACCTTC.